The rows below give T cell receptor beta chains drawn from one sample of a study of graft-versus-host responses after intestinal transplantation. The data were produced by immunoSEQ multiplex PCR, yet TCRdb's version contains in-frame clones alone and is incomplete. This sample has some 50,000 clones, with 84% found just once. Which antigens these TCRs recognize remains unknown. Sample: unstimulated CD4+ T cells sorted from spleen or lymph node cells, taken before transplant. The receptor set was obtained from a human donor who was the organ donor for an intestinal transplant. Both conserved end residues are part of each CDR3. The size field is filled for only some rows; it gives once, few, many or a size class.

size: NA; V: TRBV11-3; J: TRBJ2-7; CDR3: CASSSRDRLSYEQYF
size: NA; V: TRBV4-1; J: TRBJ1-1; CDR3: CASSQEVAGRTEAFF
size: NA; V: TRBV6-6; J: TRBJ1-2; CDR3: CASSYRRQSSDYGYTF
size: NA; V: TRBV11-3; J: TRBJ1-1; CDR3: CASSLGQLMNTEAFF
size: NA; V: TRBV11-2; J: TRBJ2-1; CDR3: CASSLFRDRGANEQFF
size: NA; V: TRBV5-1; J: TRBJ1-3; CDR3: CASSFRGAAGNTIYF
size: NA; V: TRBV18; J: TRBJ1-1; CDR3: CASSLNPGNTEAFF
size: NA; V: TRBV10-3; J: TRBJ2-3; CDR3: CAIRPGTSGTDTQYF
size: NA; V: TRBV27; J: TRBJ2-1; CDR3: CASSPTNSLAGGDNEQFF
size: NA; V: TRBV25-1; J: TRBJ1-4; CDR3: CASKGRQGAEKLFF
size: NA; V: TRBV30; J: TRBJ1-3; CDR3: CAWSGWRGQGAGNTIYF
size: NA; V: TRBV5-1; J: TRBJ2-3; CDR3: CASSLGADTQYF
size: NA; V: TRBV6-5; J: TRBJ2-5; CDR3: CASSYAGLTTQYF
size: NA; V: TRBV5-1; J: TRBJ2-1; CDR3: CASSSGPTSGTYNEQFF
size: NA; V: TRBV15; J: TRBJ2-1; CDR3: CATSRVGNEQFF
size: NA; V: TRBV25-1; J: TRBJ2-6; CDR3: CASGTSGANVLTF
size: NA; V: TRBV6-5; J: TRBJ1-3; CDR3: CASSGQGGRNTIYF
size: NA; V: TRBV7-9; J: TRBJ2-1; CDR3: CASSLGGAGEQFF
size: few; V: TRBV6-5; J: TRBJ1-2; CDR3: CASSYSTGGGYTF
size: NA; V: TRBV5-4; J: TRBJ2-5; CDR3: CASSFDRGSSETQYF
size: NA; V: TRBV20-1; J: TRBJ2-3; CDR3: CSARVRGTQYF
size: NA; V: TRBV4-2; J: TRBJ1-4; CDR3: CASSQDLQTQNEKLFF
size: NA; V: TRBV19; J: TRBJ2-2; CDR3: CASSASGNTGELFF
size: NA; V: TRBV19; J: TRBJ2-2; CDR3: CASSRTVLAGELFF
size: NA; V: TRBV4-3; J: TRBJ2-2; CDR3: CASSPKSVGAGELFF
size: NA; V: TRBV7-2; J: TRBJ1-6; CDR3: CASSLGGAGSPLHF
size: NA; V: TRBV6-5; J: TRBJ2-1; CDR3: CASSGGLLAGVKQFF
size: NA; V: TRBV11-2; J: TRBJ2-2; CDR3: CASSLGLLAGGDTGELFF